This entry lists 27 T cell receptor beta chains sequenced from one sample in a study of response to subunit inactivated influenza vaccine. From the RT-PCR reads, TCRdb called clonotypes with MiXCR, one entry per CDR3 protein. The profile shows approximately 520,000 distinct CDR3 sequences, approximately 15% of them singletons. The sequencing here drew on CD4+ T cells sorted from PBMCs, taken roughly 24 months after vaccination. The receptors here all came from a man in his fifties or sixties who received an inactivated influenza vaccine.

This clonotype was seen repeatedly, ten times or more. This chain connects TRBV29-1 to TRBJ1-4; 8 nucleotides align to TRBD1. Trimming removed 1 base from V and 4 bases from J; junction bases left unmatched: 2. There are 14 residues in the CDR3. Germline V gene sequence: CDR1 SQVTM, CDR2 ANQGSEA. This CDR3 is CSVEGTGNNEKLFF. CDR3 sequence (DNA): TGCAGCGTTGAAGGGACAGGGAATAATGAAAAACTGTTTTTT.

Here the CDR3 reads CASSMTQGARNNEQFF. CDR3 sequence (DNA): TGTGCCAGCAGTATGACACAGGGGGCGAGAAACAATGAGCAGTTCTTC. The chain is built from TRBV12-3 or TRBV12-4 and TRBJ2-1, with 9 positions matching TRBD1. CDR3 length equals 16 residues. V shed 5 bases, J shed 5 bases, and the junction held 10 bases outside the gene matches.

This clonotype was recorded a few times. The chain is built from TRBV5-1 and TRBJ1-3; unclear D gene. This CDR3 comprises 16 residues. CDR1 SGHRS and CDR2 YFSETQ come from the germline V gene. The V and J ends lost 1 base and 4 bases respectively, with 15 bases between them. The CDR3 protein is CASSLIHIYSGNTIYF. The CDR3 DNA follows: TGCGCCAGCAGCTTGATACACATCTACTCAGGAAACACCATATATTTT.

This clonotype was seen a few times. The CDR3 region has the DNA TGTGCCAGCAGCCTAAGCTTAGGGAGCACAGATACGCAGTATTTT. Protein: CASSLSLGSTDTQYF. The chain recombines TRBV3-1 with TRBJ2-3; D call uncertain. CDR1 and CDR2 from the germline V gene are LGHDT and YNNKEL (reference sequence). The CDR3 length is 15 residues. Trimming removed 4 bases at V and 0 bases at J, with 11 bases between.

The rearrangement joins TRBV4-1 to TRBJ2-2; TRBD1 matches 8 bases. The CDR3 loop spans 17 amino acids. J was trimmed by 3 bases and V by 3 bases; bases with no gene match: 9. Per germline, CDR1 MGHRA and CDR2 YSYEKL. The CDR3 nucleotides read TGCGCCAGCAGCCAGAATTTCGGACAGGGCGACACCGGGGAGCTGTTTTTT. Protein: CASSQNFGQGDTGELFF.

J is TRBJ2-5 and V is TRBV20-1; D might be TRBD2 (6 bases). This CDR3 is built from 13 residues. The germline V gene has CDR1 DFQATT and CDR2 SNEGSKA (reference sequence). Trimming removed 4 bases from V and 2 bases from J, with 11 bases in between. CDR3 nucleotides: TGCAGTGCTAAGGGACTGACTCAAGAGACCCAGTACTTC. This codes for CSAKGLTQETQYF.

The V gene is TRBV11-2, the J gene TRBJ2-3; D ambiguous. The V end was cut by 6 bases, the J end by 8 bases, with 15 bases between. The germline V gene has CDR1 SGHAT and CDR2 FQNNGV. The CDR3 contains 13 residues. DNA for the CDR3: TGTGCCAGCAGGCTAAACCGTCGCGGTACGCAGTATTTT. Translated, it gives CASRLNRRGTQYF.

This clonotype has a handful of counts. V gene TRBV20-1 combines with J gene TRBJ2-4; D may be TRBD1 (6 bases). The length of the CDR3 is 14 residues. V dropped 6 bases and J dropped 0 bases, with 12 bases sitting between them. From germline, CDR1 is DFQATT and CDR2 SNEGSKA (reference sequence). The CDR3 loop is CSAPGQLAKNIQYF. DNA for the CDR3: TGCAGTGCCCCGGGACAACTAGCCAAAAACATTCAGTACTTC.

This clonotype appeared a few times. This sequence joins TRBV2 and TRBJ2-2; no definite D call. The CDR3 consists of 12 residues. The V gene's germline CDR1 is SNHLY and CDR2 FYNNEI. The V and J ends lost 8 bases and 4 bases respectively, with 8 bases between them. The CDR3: CASVGATGELFF. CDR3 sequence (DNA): TGTGCCAGCGTGGGCGCCACCGGGGAGCTGTTTTTT.

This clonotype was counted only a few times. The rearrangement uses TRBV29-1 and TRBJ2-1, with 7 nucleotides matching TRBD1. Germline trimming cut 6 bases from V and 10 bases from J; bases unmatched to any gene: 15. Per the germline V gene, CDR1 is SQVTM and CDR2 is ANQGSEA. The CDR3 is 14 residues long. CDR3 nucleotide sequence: TGCAGCGTCATACAGGGGAGAGTAGTCCACGAGCAGTTCTTC. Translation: CSVIQGRVVHEQFF.

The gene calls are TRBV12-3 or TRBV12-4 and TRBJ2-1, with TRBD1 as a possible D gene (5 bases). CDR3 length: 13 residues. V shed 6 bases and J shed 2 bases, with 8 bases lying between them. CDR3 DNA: TGTGCCAGCAGGCAGGGTACCTACAATGAGCAGTTCTTC. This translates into CASRQGTYNEQFF.

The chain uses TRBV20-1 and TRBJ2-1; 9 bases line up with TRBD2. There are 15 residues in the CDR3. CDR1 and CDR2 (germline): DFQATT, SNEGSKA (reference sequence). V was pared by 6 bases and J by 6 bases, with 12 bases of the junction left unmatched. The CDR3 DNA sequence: TGCAGTGCCACACTCGGGACTAGCTGGGGCAATGAGCAGTTCTTC. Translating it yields CSATLGTSWGNEQFF.

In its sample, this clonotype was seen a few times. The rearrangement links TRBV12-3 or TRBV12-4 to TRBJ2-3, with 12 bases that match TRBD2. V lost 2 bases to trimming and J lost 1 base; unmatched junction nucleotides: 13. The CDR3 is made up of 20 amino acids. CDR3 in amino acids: CASSLSRVYGTSGRTDTQYF. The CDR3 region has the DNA TGTGCCAGCAGTTTATCGCGCGTTTACGGGACTAGCGGGCGCACAGATACGCAGTATTTT.

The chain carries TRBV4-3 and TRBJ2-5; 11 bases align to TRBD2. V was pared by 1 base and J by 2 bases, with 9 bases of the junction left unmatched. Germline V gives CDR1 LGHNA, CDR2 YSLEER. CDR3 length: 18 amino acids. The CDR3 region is CASSQGPGLADVQETQYF. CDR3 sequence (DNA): TGCGCCAGCAGCCAAGGCCCGGGACTAGCGGACGTTCAAGAGACCCAGTACTTC.

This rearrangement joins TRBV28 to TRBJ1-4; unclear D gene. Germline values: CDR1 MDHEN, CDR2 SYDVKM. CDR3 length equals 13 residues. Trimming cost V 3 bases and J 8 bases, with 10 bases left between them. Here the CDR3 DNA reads TGTGCCAGCAGTTTTATGTTATGGGAAAAACTGTTTTTT. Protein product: CASSFMLWEKLFF.

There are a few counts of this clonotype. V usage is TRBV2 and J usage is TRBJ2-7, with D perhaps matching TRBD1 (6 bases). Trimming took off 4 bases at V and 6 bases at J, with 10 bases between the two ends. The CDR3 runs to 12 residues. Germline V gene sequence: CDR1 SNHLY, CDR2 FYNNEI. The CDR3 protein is CASSGTALEQYF. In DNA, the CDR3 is TGTGCCAGCAGTGGGACAGCGCTCGAGCAGTACTTC.

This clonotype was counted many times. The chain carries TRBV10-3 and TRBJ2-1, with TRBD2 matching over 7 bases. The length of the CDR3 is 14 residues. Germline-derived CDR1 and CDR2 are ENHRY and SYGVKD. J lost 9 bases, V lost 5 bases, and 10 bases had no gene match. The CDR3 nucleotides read TGTGCCATCAGTTGGGGGGGTACGGGTAGTGAGCAGTTCTTC. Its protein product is CAISWGGTGSEQFF.

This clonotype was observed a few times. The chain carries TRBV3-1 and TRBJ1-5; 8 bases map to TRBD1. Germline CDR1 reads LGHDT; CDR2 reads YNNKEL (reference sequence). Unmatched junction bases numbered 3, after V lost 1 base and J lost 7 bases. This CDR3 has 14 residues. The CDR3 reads CASSQAGGEQPQHF. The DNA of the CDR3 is TGTGCCAGCAGCCAAGCAGGGGGCGAGCAGCCCCAGCATTTT.

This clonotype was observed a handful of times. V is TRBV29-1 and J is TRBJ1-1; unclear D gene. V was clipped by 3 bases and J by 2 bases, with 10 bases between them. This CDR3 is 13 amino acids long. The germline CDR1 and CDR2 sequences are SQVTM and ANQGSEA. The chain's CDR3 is CSVDLAANTEAFF. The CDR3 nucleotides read TGCAGCGTTGACTTGGCCGCAAACACTGAAGCTTTCTTT.

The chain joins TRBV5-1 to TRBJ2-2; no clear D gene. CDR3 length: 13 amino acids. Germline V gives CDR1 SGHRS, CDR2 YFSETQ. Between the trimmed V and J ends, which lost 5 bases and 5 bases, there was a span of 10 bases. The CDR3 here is CASSIGPTGELFF. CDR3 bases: TGCGCCAGCAGTATCGGACCTACCGGGGAGCTGTTTTTT.

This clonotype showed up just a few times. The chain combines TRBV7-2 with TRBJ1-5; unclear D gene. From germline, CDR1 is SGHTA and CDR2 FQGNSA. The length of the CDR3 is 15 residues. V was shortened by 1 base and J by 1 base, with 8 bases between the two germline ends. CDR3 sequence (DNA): TGTGCCAGCAGCTTAGGTTATAGCAGCAATCAGCCCCAGCATTTT. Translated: CASSLGYSSNQPQHF. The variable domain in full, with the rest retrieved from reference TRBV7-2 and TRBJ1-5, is GAGVSQSPSNKVTEKGKDVELRCDPISGHTALYWYRQSLGQGLEFLIYFQGNSAPDKSGLPSDRFSAERTGGSVSTLTIQRTQQEDSAVYLCASSLGYSSNQPQHFGDGTRLSIL.

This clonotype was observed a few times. The CDR3 bases are TGTGCCAGCAGTTACGGCAGGGCTGGTAATGAAAAACTGTTTTTT. Amino acids: CASSYGRAGNEKLFF. The chain is built from TRBV6-5 and TRBJ1-4; weak D call: TRBD1 (5 bases). Looked up from germline, CDR1 is MNHEY and CDR2 is SVGAGI. V was cut by 2 bases and J by 4 bases, with 11 bases left in between. The CDR3 is 15 residues long.

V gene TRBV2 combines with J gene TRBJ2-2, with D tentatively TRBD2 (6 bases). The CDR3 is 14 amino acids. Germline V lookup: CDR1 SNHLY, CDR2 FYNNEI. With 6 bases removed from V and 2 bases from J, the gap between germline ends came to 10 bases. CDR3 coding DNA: TGTGCCAGCAGCCGGGACTTTAACACCGGGGAGCTGTTTTTT. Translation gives CASSRDFNTGELFF.

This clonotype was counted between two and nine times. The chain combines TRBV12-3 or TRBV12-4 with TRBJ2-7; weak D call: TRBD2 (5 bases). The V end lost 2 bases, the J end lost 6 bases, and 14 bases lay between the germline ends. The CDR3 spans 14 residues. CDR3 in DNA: TGTGCCAGCAGTTTACAGGCTAGCACCCGCGAGCAGTACTTC. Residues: CASSLQASTREQYF.

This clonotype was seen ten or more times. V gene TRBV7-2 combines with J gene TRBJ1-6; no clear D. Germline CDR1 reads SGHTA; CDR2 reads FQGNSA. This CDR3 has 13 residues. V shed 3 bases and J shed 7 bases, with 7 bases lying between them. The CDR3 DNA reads TGTGCCAGCAGCTTGTTGGGAAATTCACCCCTCCACTTT. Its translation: CASSLLGNSPLHF.

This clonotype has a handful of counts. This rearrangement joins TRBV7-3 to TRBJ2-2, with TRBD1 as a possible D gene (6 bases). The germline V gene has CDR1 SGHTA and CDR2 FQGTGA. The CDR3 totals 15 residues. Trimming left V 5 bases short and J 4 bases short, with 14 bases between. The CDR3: CASSPAGTITGELFF. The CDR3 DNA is TGTGCCAGCAGCCCTGCCGGGACAATCACCGGGGAGCTGTTTTTT.

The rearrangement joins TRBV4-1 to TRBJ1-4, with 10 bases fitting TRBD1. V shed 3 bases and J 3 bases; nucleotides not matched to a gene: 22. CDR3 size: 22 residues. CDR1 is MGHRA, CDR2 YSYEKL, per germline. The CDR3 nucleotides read TGCGCCAGCAGCCAGGATCCCCCCCGGGACAGGGGAAGGGCTCGGCCTAATGAAAAACTGTTTTTT. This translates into CASSQDPPRDRGRARPNEKLFF.